The rows below give T cell receptor beta chains drawn from one sample of a study of molecular identifiers for immune sequencing clone quantification. TCRdb reanalysed the PCR reads using MiXCR and keeps one entry per CDR3 protein. The sample holds approximately 670,000 distinct CDR3 sequences, around 20% seen once. The sequencing input was naive CD8+ T cells from blood, with Jurkat cell RNA spiked in. These receptors all come from a human donor in good health. Some libraries in this study had Jurkat cell RNA spiked in. Both conserved end residues are part of each CDR3. The D gene is left open where the match is weak.

TRBV5-1	TRBJ2-7	-	CASSLDQGPIYEQYF
TRBV7-9	TRBJ2-3	TRBD2	CASSLVSPSGLAGARDTQYF
TRBV11-2	TRBJ2-1	TRBD1	CASSSLQGAAYNEQFF
TRBV19	TRBJ2-7	-	CASSMGHGVTYEQYF
TRBV4-1	TRBJ2-7	TRBD2	CASSQDLAGSSYEQYF
TRBV20-1	TRBJ2-5	TRBD2	CSARGTSGASAETQYF
TRBV7-9	TRBJ2-3	TRBD2	CASPGLAGETDTQYF
TRBV6-1	TRBJ2-7	TRBD1	CASSEGRQGGYEQYF
TRBV3-1	TRBJ2-7	-	CASSPEETYEQYF
TRBV6-2/TRBV6-3	TRBJ2-7	-	CASSTAYKQYF
TRBV2	TRBJ2-3	TRBD2	CASKWGTSGLTDTQYF
TRBV7-9	TRBJ2-3	-	CASSLPSGGETGDTQYF
TRBV7-3	TRBJ2-3	TRBD2	CASSLRSSGMGTDTQYF
TRBV28	TRBJ2-2	TRBD2	CASSLRLAPGELFF
TRBV6-2/TRBV6-3	TRBJ2-7	-	CASSGINEQYF
TRBV3-1	TRBJ2-7	-	CASSHTGRWGYEQYF